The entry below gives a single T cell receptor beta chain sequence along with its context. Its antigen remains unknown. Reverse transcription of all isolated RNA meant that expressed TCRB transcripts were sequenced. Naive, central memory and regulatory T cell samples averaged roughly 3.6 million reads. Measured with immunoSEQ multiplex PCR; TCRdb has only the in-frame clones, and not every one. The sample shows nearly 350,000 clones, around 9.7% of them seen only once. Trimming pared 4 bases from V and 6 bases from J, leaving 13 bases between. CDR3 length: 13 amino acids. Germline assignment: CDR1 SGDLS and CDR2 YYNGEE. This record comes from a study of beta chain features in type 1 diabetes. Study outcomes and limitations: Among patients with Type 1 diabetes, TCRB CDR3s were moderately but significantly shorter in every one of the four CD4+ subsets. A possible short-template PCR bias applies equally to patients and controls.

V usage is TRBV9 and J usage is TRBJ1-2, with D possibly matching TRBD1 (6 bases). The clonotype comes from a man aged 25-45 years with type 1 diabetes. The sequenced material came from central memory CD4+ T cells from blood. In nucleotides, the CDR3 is TGTGCCAGCAGCAACCGGACAGCTCATGGCTACACCTTC. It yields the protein CASSNRTAHGYTF. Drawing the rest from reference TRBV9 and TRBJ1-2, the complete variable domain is DSGVTQTPKHLITATGQRVTLRCSPRSGDLSVYWYQQSLDQGLQFLIQYYNGEERAKGNILERFSAQQFPDLHSELNLSSLELGDSALYFCASSNRTAHGYTFGSGTRLTVV.